This T cell receptor beta chain was identified in a study of cytomegalovirus exposure and HLA in healthy donors (dated by TCRdb to about 2017). For the study in its entirety: An earlier analysis of under 600 of the donors reported 250 to 300 Gb of sequence data and 117 million unique TCR beta sequences from 150 million to 200 million T cells. Roughly 290 gigabases of sequencing data and tens of millions of unique TCR sequences made up an early release that covered 500 to 650 HLA-typed donors. Of the 350 to 400 genotyped donors, approximately 83% fell in the genetic ancestry cluster associated with self-reported Caucasian donors. The aim of the study was to test whether cataloging public T cell receptors could identify signatures of past pathogen exposure. The study used immunosequencing to profile the T cell repertoires of around 600 subjects and linked those repertoires to cytomegalovirus serostatus. A separate validation cohort of approximately 130 different subjects was used in addition to the roughly 670-subject first cohort. High-throughput TCR immunosequencing, statistical association of individual TCRs with disease status, and machine learning were combined to predict cytomegalovirus infection status. To study patterns of TCR occurrence, a later analysis re-analyzed previously published TCR beta repertoires from 666 donors and added high-resolution HLA genotyping. Rather than using new phenotypic data, the later analysis identified candidate immune exposures from TCR beta sequences and from how often those sequences occurred across donors. In an earlier analysis of roughly 600 of the donors, high-throughput TCR beta sequencing was used to judge whether each TCR beta V gene segment behaved as functional or pseudogenic. Donor age, sex, ethnicity and CMV serostatus were compiled alongside the repertoire data. A later genetic analysis used genome-wide SNP genotypes for about 55% of the 666 donors, treating that subset as a discovery cohort. Every repertoire in the discovery cohort had been generated on one and the same sequencing platform. Class I and class II HLA loci were covered by the typing at four-digit resolution. The number of typed donors differed by locus: 629-630 for A, B, C, DRB1 and DQB1; approximately 520 for DQA1; approximately 600 for DPA1; and approximately 450 for DPB1. Four to six DR-DQ haplotypes were handled as single units for association and clustering, since linkage in the cohort was strong. Among a few hundred genotyped donors of the cohort, an average of around 240,000 unique TCR beta nucleotide sequences were sequenced per donor, around 20% of them non-productive. Broad study findings and their caveats: A total of 150 or so TCR beta chains were listed by the study as associated with cytomegalovirus. An earlier analysis of around 540 of the donors showed that most TCR beta V segments appeared in productive rearrangements either about 87% or about 30% of the time, which broadly matched IMGT annotations. The earlier analysis of about 600 of the donors excluded about 16 rarely observed V segments, including chromosome 9 orphons, because counts were too low. Some IMGT-functional V segments, including TRBV6-2 and TRBV6-3, could not be distinguished by the 87-base-pair reads and were therefore excluded. In a later genetic analysis, a missense DCLRE1C variant was associated with V-gene and J-gene trimming of TCR beta chains, and the association was replicated in an independent cohort. A group of highly shared sequence variants was considered likely to be a technical artifact of the sequencing pipeline. In a later analysis, 15,000 to 20,000 TCR beta sequences were associated with specific HLA alleles at a false discovery rate of 0.05. Most CMV-associated TCR beta chains appeared to be HLA-restricted in a later analysis, and the HLA associations seemed to be driven largely by CMV exposure. The authors suggested that the approach could potentially be extended to other disease states and immunological phenotypes. The presence/absence analyses assumed that sequencing depth was roughly uniform across donors, and that assumption may not be true. A further reported finding was that TCR beta sequences accurately predicted the HLA-A and HLA-B alleles for most subjects in the first cohort. When HLA alleles, especially DR and DQ, strongly co-occurred, attributing TCR associations to individual alleles was difficult. In both the original and validation cohorts, the classifier was reported to diagnose cytomegalovirus status with high specificity and sensitivity. A later analysis reported that several top co-occurrence clusters appeared linked to parvovirus B19, influenza, CMV and Epstein-Barr virus. In vitro tests confirmed that a few of the cytomegalovirus-associated TCR beta chains recognize cytomegalovirus antigens. While some public TCRs were present in many individuals, most TCR sequences turned up only very rarely across donors. For the cohort, immune exposure information was limited to CMV serostatus. Because HLA typing was missing for some donors at each locus, association tests included only the typed subset. Linkage disequilibrium might explain the correlated functional status among segregating V segments, but an unknown experimental factor could not be excluded. Compared with the approximately 720-donor mean, donors in an Asian-associated ancestry cluster had fewer N-insertions in productive TCRs, according to a later genetic analysis. A later analysis found that HLA-associated TCR beta chains were more clonally expanded and had lower generation probabilities than equally common non-associated chains. A later analysis found that TCR association rates varied across HLA loci, with DRB1 alleles showing the most associated TCRs and HLA-C alleles the fewest. This cohort had only TCR beta chains sequenced, and the lack of alpha or paired-chain data limited which features could be detected.

Libraries were constructed by the immunoSEQ multiplex PCR assay. For the multiplex PCR, a mixture combining 60 forward primers for TCR Vbeta segments and 13 reverse primers for TCR Jbeta segments was used. A multiplex PCR assay on genomic DNA amplified the CDR3 region of rearranged TCR beta genes. The Illumina HiSeq System was used to sequence the amplified TCR beta libraries as 87-base-pair reads. The study's own analysis went as follows. Across the 600 to 700 repertoires, a later analysis counted some 81 million unique TCR beta chains, around 11 million of which were shared by at least two donors. Raw reads were error-corrected and collapsed into unique sequences by a nearest-neighbor algorithm in which closely related sequences were merged to remove PCR and sequencing errors. Alignment of CDR3 sequences to IMGT reference sequences was used to assign V, D and J gene segments. For a sequence to be retained, a match of at least six nucleotides to both a V gene segment and a J gene segment was required. Rearrangements were called productive when the CDR3 lacked stop codons and stayed in frame with V and J; all others were non-productive. CDR3 was defined according to IMGT convention as the region running from the second conserved V-encoded cysteine to the conserved J-encoded phenylalanine. The earlier analysis of roughly 590 of the donors excluded any sequence lacking an unambiguous match to a single V gene segment. An earlier analysis of 587 of the donors called V segments functional above 56.7% productive rearrangements and segregating when the between-donor standard deviation exceeded 5%. To diagnose cytomegalovirus status from the catalog of TCR beta chain sequences, a statistical classification framework was built. V and J gene assignment, in a later analysis, came from comparing TCR nucleotide sequences with IMGT/GENE-DB human TR gene sequences. In a later analysis, CDR3 sequences and most-parsimonious VDJ recombination scenarios were assigned using the TCRdist pipeline. In a later analysis, each TCR beta chain was defined by its CDR3 amino acid sequence together with its V-gene family, and reads without a unique V-gene family were excluded. A later analysis removed 550 to 700 highly shared, low-generation-probability nucleotide sequences to deal with suspected cross-contamination and a sequencing artifact. In a later analysis, a clonal expansion index was calculated for each public chain from normalized within-repertoire ranks of inferred template counts. Generation probabilities in a later analysis came from a VDJ recombination model fitted to out-of-frame rearrangements, and those results were checked against IGoR. A later analysis scored TCR-TCR, TCR-HLA and TCR-CMV co-occurrence with hypergeometric tests, applying a repertoire-size bias correction to TCR pairs. False discovery rates were estimated in a later analysis by permuting HLA or CMV assignments 20 times. In a later analysis, co-occurring TCRs were grouped with DBSCAN, and TCRdist sequence similarity was added when clustering was performed within HLA-allele-positive subsets. Repertoires with fewer than 30,000 or more than 120,000 public chains, plus five repertoires with anomalous nucleotide sharing, were excluded from co-occurrence clustering. This is the immuneACCESS table as TCRdb keeps it, with only in-frame sequences that have V and J called. A part of the clones is gone; compared with another copy, unresolved V genes explain less than half, and the rest is unexplained. The D gene and trimming were derived from the DNA, and the V and J assignments and clone size from that table. The sample includes nearly 200,000 clones, with approximately 87% observed a single time. The top ten clonotypes cover around 1.2% of the sample.

In the germline V gene, CDR1 corresponds to SGHNT and CDR2 to YENEEA. At the junction V is shortened by 3 bases and J by 5 bases, with 14 bases in between. Taken from cysteine to phenylalanine, the CDR3 has 15 residues. Just CDR3 DNA is preserved here, 45 bases in frame from base 1. In total, fewer than 750 healthy bone marrow donors made up the cohort. Cohort members were all nominally healthy when sampled, although unrecorded immune exposures were likely present. The donor tested CMV seronegative, placing the donor among the roughly 340 seronegative members of the cohort. Each donor provided a peripheral blood sample, and peripheral blood mononuclear cells were used for TCR beta sequencing. Genomic DNA was extracted from the blood cell samples with the Qiagen DNeasy Blood Extraction Kit. This clone was seen just once. Its antigen is still unknown. Base qualities were left out, and no much larger clone turns up one base away.

The sequenced material came from PBMCs. The receptor chain draws on TRBV11-3 and TRBJ2-1; the D gene is perhaps TRBD2, on 6 matching bases. This clonotype was obtained from a man aged 25 to 40 in good health and CMV-seronegative. The nucleotides read TGTGCCAGCAGCTTGACGGGAGTTAGGAACAATGAGCAGTTCTTC. Translated, it reads CASSLTGVRNNEQFF. The variable domain in full, with residues beyond the CDR3 obtained from the reference TRBV11-3 and TRBJ2-1 genes, is EAGVVQSPRYKIIEKKQPVAFWCNPISGHNTLYWYLQNLGQGPELLIRYENEEAVDDSQLPKDRFSAERLKGVDSTLKIQPAELGDSAVYLCASSLTGVRNNEQFFGPGTRLTVL.